This passage covers 4 T cell receptor beta chains from one sample sequenced in a study of T cells in localized non-small cell lung cancer. Some clones are missing from TCRdb's copy, which holds only in-frame ones; the method was immunoSEQ multiplex PCR. Of 25,000 to 30,000 clones detected, 75% to 90% appear once; the ten largest clones hold roughly 4%. The sample here was peripheral blood, taken before any cancer treatment. The receptors derive from a woman aged 40-69 years with stage I lung adenocarcinoma.

V usage is TRBV5-1 and J usage is TRBJ2-1; 13 nucleotides match TRBD2. V was clipped by 4 bases and J by 3 bases; unmatched bases: 7. Germline V gives CDR1 SGHRS, CDR2 YFSETQ. The CDR3 contains 17 residues. The CDR3 DNA is TGCGCCAGCAGCCCGACTAGCGGGGGGAACCGCTACAATGAGCAGTTCTTC. It specifies CASSPTSGGNRYNEQFF.

This CDR3 reads CASSPTGGVRAFF. The CDR3 region has the DNA TGTGCCAGCAGCCCAACAGGGGGAGTCCGAGCTTTCTTT. V is TRBV6-5 and J is TRBJ1-1; 8 bases agree with TRBD1. The CDR3 extends over 13 amino acids. V lost 6 bases, J lost 10 bases, and 10 bases stayed unmatched. Germline V gene data show CDR1 as MNHEY and CDR2 as SVGAGI.

This chain joins TRBV7-8 and TRBJ1-2; TRBD1 might be the D (6 bases). This CDR3 region has 15 residues. Looked up from germline, CDR1 is SGHVS and CDR2 is FQNEAQ. V dropped 1 base and J dropped 3 bases, with 12 bases sitting between them. Here the CDR3 DNA reads TGTGCCAGCAGCTTAGGCGGCGGGGGGCACTATGGCTACACCTTC. Protein product: CASSLGGGGHYGYTF.

This chain joins TRBV2 and TRBJ1-2; the D gene is possibly TRBD1 (6 bases). Germline-derived CDR1 and CDR2 are SNHLY and FYNNEI. Deletions cut 7 bases from V and 2 bases from J, with 11 bases between. CDR3 length equals 13 residues. This chain's CDR3 is CASKGGRNYGYTF. The CDR3 nucleotides read TGTGCCAGCAAAGGGGGGCGCAACTATGGCTACACCTTC.